This T cell receptor (beta chain) is drawn from a study of blood T cell repertoires in COVID-19 (dated by TCRdb to 2020 to 2022). About the full investigation: Collaborator samples came from the United States, Italy and Spain and covered acute and convalescent phases of COVID-19. The prospective study material was composed of cDNA or gDNA derived from T cells, B-cell-depleted T cells, or PBMCs. The dataset comprised deeply sampled blood TCRbeta repertoires from subjects exposed to, actively infected with, or recovered from COVID-19. A freely available public database, intended as a resource for researchers studying the immune response to SARS-CoV-2, is where the repertoires were released. Samples were obtained from the ongoing ImmuneRACE study (first 160 participants) and from 1,254 subjects provided by 6 global collaborators. Nearly every sample came with metadata listing a de-identified subject ID, COVID-19 status, age in years and sex. HLA class I and class II types, where available, came from metadata supplied by the sample provider rather than from assay-based typing. The investigation overall reported the following: How much clinical and demographic metadata was included differed by source and by participant, and the metadata was provided uncurated.

Another Seattle source contributed samples from volunteer blood donors who had recovered from COVID-19. Whole blood was collected in K2EDTA tubes by collaborating institutions according to the institutions' own protocols. Collaborator samples were shipped for TCRbeta analysis as frozen whole blood, isolated PBMCs, or DNA extracted from either sample type. The CDR3 contains 15 residues, cysteine and phenylalanine counted. Solely the CDR3 DNA is kept, with 45 bases framed from the first base. Taken from the germline V gene, the CDR1 and CDR2 loops are SGHVS and FNYEAQ. V trim: 5 bases; J trim: 3 bases; unmatched bases: 7. A word on this clone: The target of this receptor is not known. The record has no base qualities; no much larger clone is one base away.

TCRbeta CDR3 regions were amplified from genomic DNA using the immunoSEQ Assay, a bias-controlled multiplex PCR. The source study handled its data this way. The number of nucleated cells in each sample was estimated by amplification of reference gene primers within the assay. To quantify the absolute abundance of each unique TCRbeta CDR3 rearrangement, sequence reads were collapsed and filtered. For each sample, productive Simpson clonality was calculated as the square root of Simpson's diversity index over productive rearrangements. TCRdb took over this immuneACCESS table, retaining in-frame rearrangements with V and J assigned. Such tables are incomplete; in checked studies, under half of the missing clones stem from an unresolved V gene, and the remainder is unexplained. That table gives V, J and clone size, and the DNA gave D and trimming. The sample table contains fewer than 200,000 clones; only one count was recorded for approximately 90% of them. The biggest ten clones account for over 3.5% of the sample.

This receptor was taken from a woman aged 60-75 years who had recovered from COVID-19. This sequence uses TRBV7-6 and TRBJ1-5, and TRBD1 aligns with 7 junction nucleotides. The specimen sequenced was peripheral blood. The nucleotides read TGTGCCAGCAGCCCCCTGACAGGGACCAATCAGCCCCAGCATTTT. Translated, it reads CASSPLTGTNQPQHF.